Shown below are 10 T cell receptor beta chains from a single sample sequenced in a study of CD8+ T cells in alopecia areata listed by TCRdb under 2018. Explained via the paper, the time point label denotes: four to five weeks on oral tofacitinib. The sample's treatment or condition, from its label and the paper: oral pan-JAK inhibitor, 5-10 mg twice daily. Library prep was done by the immunoSEQ multiplex PCR assay. RNA was extracted from all samples and reverse transcribed into cDNA as template for TCR sequencing. Here the immuneACCESS table is served through TCRdb, limited to in-frame sequences with V and J called. Missing clones are a known gap in these copies; in checked studies unresolved V genes cover under half, and the rest lacks a known reason. This sample is represented by approximately 200,000 clones; 60% to 70% of them were singletons. The ten largest clonotypes hold 3% to 3.5% of the sample.

The sequenced sample was CD4+ T cells sorted from blood, obtained at week 4, from a patient treated with tofacitinib. The receptors here all came from a human donor with alopecia areata.

This clone was picked up a small number of times. The rearrangement uses TRBV28 and TRBJ1-3; weak D call: TRBD1 (5 bases). CDR3 length equals 16 residues. CDR1 is MDHEN, CDR2 SYDVKM, per germline. V shed 4 bases and J shed 2 bases, with 15 bases lying between them. CDR3 bases: TGTGCCAGCAGTTCCCCCGGGGGAGGGACTGGAAACACCATATATTTT. This codes for CASSSPGGGTGNTIYF.

The gene calls are TRBV5-6 and TRBJ2-2, with a weak D call TRBD1 (5 bases). This CDR3 region has 15 residues. Trimming shortened V by 4 bases and J by 0 bases, and 10 bases separated the two germline ends. Germline CDR1 is SGHDT and CDR2 is YYEEEE. This CDR3 is CASSSRGPNTGELFF. CDR3 sequence (DNA): TGTGCCAGCAGCAGTAGGGGCCCGAACACCGGGGAGCTGTTTTTT. Based on the CDR3 plus reference TRBV5-6 and TRBJ2-2, the full variable domain is DAGVTQSPTHLIKTRGQQVTLRCSPKSGHDTVSWYQQALGQGPQFIFQYYEEEERQRGNFPDRFSGHQFPNYSSELNVNALLLGDSALYLCASSSRGPNTGELFFGEGSRLTVL.

This clone was seen only a few times. The rearrangement links TRBV6-6 to TRBJ1-5; no reliable D call. Looked up from germline, CDR1 is MNHNY and CDR2 is SVGAGI (reference sequence). The V and J ends lost 0 bases and 4 bases respectively, with 10 bases between them. The CDR3 contains 15 residues. The CDR3 coding sequence is TGTGCCAGCAGTTACTCGGGTAAGACAAATCAGCCCCAGCATTTT. This codes for CASSYSGKTNQPQHF.

This clone was recorded only once. The V gene is TRBV29-1, the J gene TRBJ1-2, with TRBD1 matching over 10 bases. Trimming cost V 2 bases and J 8 bases; bases outside gene matches: 5. In germline, CDR1 is SQVTM, CDR2 ANQGSEA. The CDR3 extends over 13 amino acids. The chain's CDR3 is CSVELDRGEGYTF. CDR3 coding DNA: TGCAGCGTTGAACTGGACAGGGGGGAGGGCTACACCTTC. The full variable domain, completed using reference TRBV29-1 and TRBJ1-2, is SAVISQKPSRDICQRGTSLTIQCQVDSQVTMMFWYRQQPGQSLTLIATANQGSEATYESGFVIDKFPISRPNLTFSTLTVSNMSPEDSSIYLCSVELDRGEGYTFGSGTRLTVV.

The V gene is TRBV5-4, the J gene TRBJ2-7, with D maybe TRBD2 (6 bases). The CDR3 extends over 15 amino acids. Trimming removed 0 bases from V and 2 bases from J, with 12 bases in between. Per the germline V gene, CDR1 is SGHNT and CDR2 is YYREEE (reference sequence). The CDR3 loop reads CASSLGQGLTYEQYF. The CDR3 DNA reads as TGTGCCAGCAGCTTGGGGCAGGGACTTACCTACGAGCAGTACTTC. Full variable domain (rest looked up from reference TRBV5-4 and TRBJ2-7): ETGVTQSPTHLIKTRGQQVTLRCSSQSGHNTVSWYQQALGQGPQFIFQYYREEENGRGNFPPRFSGLQFPNYSSELNVNALELDDSALYLCASSLGQGLTYEQYFGPGTRLTVT.

The chain recombines TRBV4-1 with TRBJ2-5; D ambiguous. CDR3 length: 13 amino acids. Germline V gene sequence: CDR1 MGHRA, CDR2 YSYEKL. Trimming shortened V by 1 base and J by 5 bases, and 8 bases separated the two germline ends. This CDR3 reads CASSQAGSETQYF. The CDR3 bases are TGCGCCAGCAGCCAAGCAGGTAGTGAGACCCAGTACTTC.

The chain recombines TRBV5-4 with TRBJ2-1; D is perhaps TRBD1 (7 bases). CDR3 length: 15 amino acids. Germline values: CDR1 SGHNT, CDR2 YYREEE (reference sequence). Trimming left V 2 bases short and J 6 bases short, with 15 bases between. The CDR3 protein is CASSFRGAPGNEQFF. DNA for the CDR3: TGTGCCAGCAGCTTCAGGGGGGCGCCAGGCAATGAGCAGTTCTTC.

The chain combines TRBV20-1 with TRBJ2-2; D is unresolved. The V end lost 6 bases, the J end lost 7 bases, and 9 bases lay between the germline ends. The CDR3 is made up of 11 amino acids. CDR1 is DFQATT, CDR2 SNEGSKA, per germline (reference sequence). CDR3 sequence (DNA): TGCAGTGCCCGAACATTCGGGGAGCTGTTTTTT. This gives the protein CSARTFGELFF.

This clone was recorded a few times. The genes are TRBV10-3 and TRBJ2-7; tentatively, D is TRBD2 (6 bases). The CDR3 runs to 12 residues. Trimming shortened V by 2 bases and J by 4 bases, and 6 bases separated the two germline ends. Per the germline V gene, CDR1 is ENHRY and CDR2 is SYGVKD. The CDR3 spells CAISEREYEQYF. CDR3 sequence (DNA): TGTGCCATCAGTGAGCGGGAGTACGAGCAGTACTTC.

This sequence joins TRBV11-2 and TRBJ2-5; 9 nucleotides agree with TRBD1. The germline gives CDR1 SGHAT, CDR2 FQNNGV. The CDR3 contains 13 residues. V was clipped by 5 bases and J by 4 bases; unmatched bases: 2. CDR3: CASSLDRGETQYF. The CDR3 region has the DNA TGTGCCAGCAGCCTGGACAGGGGAGAGACCCAGTACTTC.